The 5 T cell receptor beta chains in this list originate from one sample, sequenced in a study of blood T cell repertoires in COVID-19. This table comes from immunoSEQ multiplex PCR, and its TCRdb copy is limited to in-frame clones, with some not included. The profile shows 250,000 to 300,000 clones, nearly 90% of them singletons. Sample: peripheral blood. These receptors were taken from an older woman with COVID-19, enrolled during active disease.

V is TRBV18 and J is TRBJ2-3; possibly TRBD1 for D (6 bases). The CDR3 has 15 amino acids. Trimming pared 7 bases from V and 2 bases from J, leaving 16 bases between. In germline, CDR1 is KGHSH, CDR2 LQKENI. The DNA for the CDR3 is TGTGCCAGCTGTAACAGGGCATCCGCCACAGATACGCAGTATTTT. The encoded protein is CASCNRASATDTQYF.

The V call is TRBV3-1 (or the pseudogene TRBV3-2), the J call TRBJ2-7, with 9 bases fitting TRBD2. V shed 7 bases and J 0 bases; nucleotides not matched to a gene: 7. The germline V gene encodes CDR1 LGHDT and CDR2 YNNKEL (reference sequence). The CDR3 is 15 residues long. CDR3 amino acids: CASNQGAGGSYEQYF. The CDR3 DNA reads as TGTGCCAGCAATCAGGGAGCGGGGGGCTCCTACGAGCAGTACTTC.

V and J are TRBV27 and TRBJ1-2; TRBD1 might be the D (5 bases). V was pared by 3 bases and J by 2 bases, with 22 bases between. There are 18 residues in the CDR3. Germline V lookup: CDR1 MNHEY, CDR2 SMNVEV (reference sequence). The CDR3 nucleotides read TGTGCCAGCAGTTTTAATGCTAAGGGGCCCAATTTAAACTATGGCTACACCTTC. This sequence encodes CASSFNAKGPNLNYGYTF.

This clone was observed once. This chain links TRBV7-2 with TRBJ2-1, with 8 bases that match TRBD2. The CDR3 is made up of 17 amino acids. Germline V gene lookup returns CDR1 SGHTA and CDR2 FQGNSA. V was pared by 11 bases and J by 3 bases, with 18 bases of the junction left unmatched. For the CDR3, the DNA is TGTGCCCTCAGCGGGGGCCCAGGCAGTGCAAGCTACAATGAGCAGTTCTTC. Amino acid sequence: CALSGGPGSASYNEQFF.

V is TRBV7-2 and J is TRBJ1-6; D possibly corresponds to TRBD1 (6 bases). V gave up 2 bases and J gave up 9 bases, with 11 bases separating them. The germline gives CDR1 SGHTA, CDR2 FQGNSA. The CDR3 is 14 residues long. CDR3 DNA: TGTGCCAGCAGCTTAACAGGGTCCTCTTCACCCCTCCACTTT. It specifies CASSLTGSSSPLHF. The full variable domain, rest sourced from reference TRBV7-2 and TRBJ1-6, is GAGVSQSPSNKVTEKGKDVELRCDPISGHTALYWYRQSLGQGLEFLIYFQGNSAPDKSGLPSDRFSAERTGGSVSTLTIQRTQQEDSAVYLCASSLTGSSSPLHFGNGTRLTVT.